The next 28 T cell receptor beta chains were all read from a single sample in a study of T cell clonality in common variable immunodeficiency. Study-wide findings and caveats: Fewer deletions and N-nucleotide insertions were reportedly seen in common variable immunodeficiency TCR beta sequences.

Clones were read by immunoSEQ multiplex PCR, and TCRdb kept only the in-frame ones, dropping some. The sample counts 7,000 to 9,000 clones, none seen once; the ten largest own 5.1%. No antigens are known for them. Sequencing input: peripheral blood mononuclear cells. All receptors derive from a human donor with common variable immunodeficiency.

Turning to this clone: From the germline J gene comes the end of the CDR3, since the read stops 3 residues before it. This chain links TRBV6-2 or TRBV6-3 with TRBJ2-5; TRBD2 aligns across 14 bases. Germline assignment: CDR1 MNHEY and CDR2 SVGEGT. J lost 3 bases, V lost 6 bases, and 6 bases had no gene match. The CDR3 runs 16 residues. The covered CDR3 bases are TGTGCCAGCAGCCCCGGACTAGCGGGAGGTAAAGAGACC. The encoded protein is CASSPGLAGGKET. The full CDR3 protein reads CASSPGLAGGKETQYF.

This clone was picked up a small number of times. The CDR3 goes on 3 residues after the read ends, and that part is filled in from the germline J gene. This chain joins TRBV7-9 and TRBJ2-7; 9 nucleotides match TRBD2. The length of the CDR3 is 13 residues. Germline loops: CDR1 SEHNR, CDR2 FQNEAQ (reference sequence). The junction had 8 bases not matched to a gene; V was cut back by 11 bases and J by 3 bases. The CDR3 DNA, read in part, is TGTGCCGGGGGGCTAGCGGGGTACTACGAG. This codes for CAGGLAGYYE. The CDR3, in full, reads CAGGLAGYYEQYF.

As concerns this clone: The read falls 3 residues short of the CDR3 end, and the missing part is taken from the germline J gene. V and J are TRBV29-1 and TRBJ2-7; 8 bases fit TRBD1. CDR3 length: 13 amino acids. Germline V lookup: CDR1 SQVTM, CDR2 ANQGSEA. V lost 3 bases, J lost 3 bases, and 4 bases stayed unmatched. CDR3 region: CSVERTGSYEQYF. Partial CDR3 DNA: TGCAGCGTTGAGCGGACAGGGAGCTACGAG.

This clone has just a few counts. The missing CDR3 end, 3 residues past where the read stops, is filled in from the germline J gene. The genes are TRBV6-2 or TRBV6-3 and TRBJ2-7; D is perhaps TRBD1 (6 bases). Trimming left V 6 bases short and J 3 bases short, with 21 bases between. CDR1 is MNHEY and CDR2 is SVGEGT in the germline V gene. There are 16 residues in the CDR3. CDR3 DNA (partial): TGTGCCAGCAGCCCATTATGGACAGCTACGATCTACGAG. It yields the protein CASSPLWTATIYE. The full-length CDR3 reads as CASSPLWTATIYEQYF.

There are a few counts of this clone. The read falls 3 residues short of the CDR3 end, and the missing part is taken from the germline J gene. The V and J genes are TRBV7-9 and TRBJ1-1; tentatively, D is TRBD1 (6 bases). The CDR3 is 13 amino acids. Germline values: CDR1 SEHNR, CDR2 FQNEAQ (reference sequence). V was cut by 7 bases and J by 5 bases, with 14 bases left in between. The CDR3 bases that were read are TGTGCCAGCAACCAACAGGGTTGGACTGAA. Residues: CASNQQGWTE. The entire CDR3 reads CASNQQGWTEAFF.

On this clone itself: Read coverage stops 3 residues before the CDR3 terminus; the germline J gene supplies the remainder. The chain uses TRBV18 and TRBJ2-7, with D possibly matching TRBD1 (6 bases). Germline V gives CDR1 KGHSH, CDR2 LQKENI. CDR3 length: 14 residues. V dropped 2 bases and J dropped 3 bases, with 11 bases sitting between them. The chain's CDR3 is CASSPTEGVYEQYF. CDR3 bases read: TGTGCCAGCTCACCAACAGAGGGGGTCTACGAG.

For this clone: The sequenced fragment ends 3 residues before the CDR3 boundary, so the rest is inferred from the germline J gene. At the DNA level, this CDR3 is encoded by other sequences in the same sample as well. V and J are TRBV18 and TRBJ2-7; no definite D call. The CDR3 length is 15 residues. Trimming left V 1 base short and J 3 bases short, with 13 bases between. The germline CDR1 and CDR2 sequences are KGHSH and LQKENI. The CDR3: CASSPRLGAGYEQYF. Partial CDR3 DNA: TGTGCCAGCTCACCACGTCTAGGCGCCGGCTACGAG.

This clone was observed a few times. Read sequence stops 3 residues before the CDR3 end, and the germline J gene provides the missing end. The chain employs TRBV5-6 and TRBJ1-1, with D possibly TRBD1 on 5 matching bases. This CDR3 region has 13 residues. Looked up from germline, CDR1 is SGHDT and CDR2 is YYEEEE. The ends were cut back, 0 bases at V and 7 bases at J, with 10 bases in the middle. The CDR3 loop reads CASSLGREVEAFF. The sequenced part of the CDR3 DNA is TGTGCCAGCAGCTTGGGCAGGGAAGTTGAA.

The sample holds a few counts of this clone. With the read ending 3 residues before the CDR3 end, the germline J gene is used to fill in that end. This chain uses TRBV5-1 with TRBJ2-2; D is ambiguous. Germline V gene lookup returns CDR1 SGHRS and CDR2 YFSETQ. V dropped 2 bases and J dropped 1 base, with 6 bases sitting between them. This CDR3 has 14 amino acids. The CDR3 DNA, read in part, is TGCGCCAGCAGCTTCGACAAGAACACCGGGGAG. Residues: CASSFDKNTGE. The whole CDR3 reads CASSFDKNTGELFF.

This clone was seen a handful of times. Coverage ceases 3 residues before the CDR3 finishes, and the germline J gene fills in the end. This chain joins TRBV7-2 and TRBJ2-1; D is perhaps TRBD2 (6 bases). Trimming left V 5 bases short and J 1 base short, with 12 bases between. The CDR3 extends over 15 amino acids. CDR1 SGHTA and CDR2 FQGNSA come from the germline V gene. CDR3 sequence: CASSPTSKSYNEQFF. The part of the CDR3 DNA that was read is TGTGCCAGCAGCCCGACTAGTAAATCCTACAATGAG.

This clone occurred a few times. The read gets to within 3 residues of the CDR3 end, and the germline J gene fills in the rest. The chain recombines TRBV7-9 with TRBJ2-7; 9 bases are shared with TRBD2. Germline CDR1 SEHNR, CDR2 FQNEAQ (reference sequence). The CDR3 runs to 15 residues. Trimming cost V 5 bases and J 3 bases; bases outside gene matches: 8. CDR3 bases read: TGTGCCAGCAGCCCCGCGGCGGGAGGGCTCTACGAG. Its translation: CASSPAAGGLYE. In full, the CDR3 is CASSPAAGGLYEQYF. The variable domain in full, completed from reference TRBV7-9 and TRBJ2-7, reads DTGVSQNPRHKITKRGQNVTFRCDPISEHNRLYWYRQTLGQGPEFLTYFQNEAQLEKSRLLSDRFSAERPKGSFSTLEIQRTEQGDSAMYLCASSPAAGGLYEQYFGPGTRLTVT.

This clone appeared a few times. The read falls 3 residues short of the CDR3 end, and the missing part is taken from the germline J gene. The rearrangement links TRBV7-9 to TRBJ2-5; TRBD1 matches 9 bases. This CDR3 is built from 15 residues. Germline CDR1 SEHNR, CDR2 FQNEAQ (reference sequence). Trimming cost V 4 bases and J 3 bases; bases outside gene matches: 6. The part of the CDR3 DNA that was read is TGTGCCAGCAGCTGGGGACAGGGCGGAAAAGAGACC. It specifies CASSWGQGGKET. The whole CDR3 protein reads CASSWGQGGKETQYF.

CDR3 region: CASSIGLAGAWELAESTGELFF. The CDR3 bases that were read are TGTGCCAGTAGTATCGGACTAGCGGGAGCCTGGGAGTTGGCCGAAAGCACCGGGGAG. The V gene is TRBV19, the J gene TRBJ2-2; 13 bases are shared with TRBD2. The read terminates 3 residues ahead of where the CDR3 ends, so the germline J gene completes it. The CDR3 is 22 amino acids. Germline CDR1 reads LNHDA; CDR2 reads SQIVND (reference sequence). J gave up 4 bases and V 3 bases, and 20 bases lay outside the gene matches.

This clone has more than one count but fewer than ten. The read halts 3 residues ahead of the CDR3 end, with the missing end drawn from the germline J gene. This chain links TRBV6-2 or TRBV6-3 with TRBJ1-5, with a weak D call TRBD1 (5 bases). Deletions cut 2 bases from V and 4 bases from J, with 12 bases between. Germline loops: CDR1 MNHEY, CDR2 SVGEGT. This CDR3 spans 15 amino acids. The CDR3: CASSYDTGHNQPQHF. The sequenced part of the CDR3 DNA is TGTGCCAGCAGTTACGATACAGGCCATAATCAGCCC.

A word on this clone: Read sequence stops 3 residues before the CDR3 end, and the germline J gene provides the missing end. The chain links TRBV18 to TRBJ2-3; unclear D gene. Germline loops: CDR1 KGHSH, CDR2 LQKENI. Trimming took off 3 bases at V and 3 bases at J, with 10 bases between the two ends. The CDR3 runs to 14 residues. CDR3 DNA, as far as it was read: TGTGCCAGCTCACCTACGGCCAGGACAGATACG. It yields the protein CASSPTARTDT. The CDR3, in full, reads CASSPTARTDTQYF. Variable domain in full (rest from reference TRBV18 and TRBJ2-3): NAGVMQNPRHLVRRRGQEARLRCSPMKGHSHVYWYRQLPEEGLKFMVYLQKENIIDESGMPKERFSAEFPKEGPSILRIQQVVRGDSAAYFCASSPTARTDTQYFGPGTRLTVL.

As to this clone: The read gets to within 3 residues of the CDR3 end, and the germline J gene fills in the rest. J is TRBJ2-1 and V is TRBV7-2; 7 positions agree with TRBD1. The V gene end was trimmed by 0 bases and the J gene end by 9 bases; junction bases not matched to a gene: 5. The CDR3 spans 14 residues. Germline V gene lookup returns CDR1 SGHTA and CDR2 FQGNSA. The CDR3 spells CASSLAGAGGEQFF. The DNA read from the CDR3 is TGTGCCAGCAGCTTAGCGGGGGCAGGGGGTGAG.

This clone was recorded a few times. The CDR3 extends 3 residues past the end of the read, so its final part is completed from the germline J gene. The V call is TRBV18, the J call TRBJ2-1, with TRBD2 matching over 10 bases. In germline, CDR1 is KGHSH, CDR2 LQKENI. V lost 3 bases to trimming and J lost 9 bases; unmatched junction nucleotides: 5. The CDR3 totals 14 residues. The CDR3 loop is CASSPSSGSLEQFF. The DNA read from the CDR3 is TGTGCCAGCTCACCTTCTAGCGGGAGTCTTGAG.

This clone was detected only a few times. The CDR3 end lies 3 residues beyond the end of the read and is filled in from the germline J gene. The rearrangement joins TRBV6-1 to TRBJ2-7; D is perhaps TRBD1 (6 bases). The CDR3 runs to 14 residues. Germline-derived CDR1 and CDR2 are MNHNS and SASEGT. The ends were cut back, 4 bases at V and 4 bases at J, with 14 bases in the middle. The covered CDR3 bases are TGTGCCAGCAGTGTCAGGACAGAGGCATACGAG. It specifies CASSVRTEAYE. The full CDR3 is CASSVRTEAYEQYF.

CDR3 amino acids: CASSKRSQQKEETQYF. The sequenced part of the CDR3 DNA is TGCGCCAGCAGTAAACGGTCACAACAGAAGGAGGAGACC. The J gene is TRBJ2-5, the V gene TRBV23-1; no clear D gene. Coverage ceases 3 residues before the CDR3 finishes, and the germline J gene fills in the end. TRBV23-1 counts as an open reading frame of uncertain function. The CDR3 is 16 residues long. Trimming took off 5 bases at V and 5 bases at J, with 21 bases between the two ends.

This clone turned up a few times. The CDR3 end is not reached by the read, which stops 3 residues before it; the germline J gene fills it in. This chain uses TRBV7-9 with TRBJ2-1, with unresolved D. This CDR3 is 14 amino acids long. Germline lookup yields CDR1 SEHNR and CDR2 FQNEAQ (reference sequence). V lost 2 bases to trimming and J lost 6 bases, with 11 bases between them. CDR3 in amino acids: CASSLSAVLNEQFF. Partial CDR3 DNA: TGTGCCAGCAGCTTAAGTGCGGTCCTCAATGAG. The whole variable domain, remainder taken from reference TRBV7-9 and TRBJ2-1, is DTGVSQNPRHKITKRGQNVTFRCDPISEHNRLYWYRQTLGQGPEFLTYFQNEAQLEKSRLLSDRFSAERPKGSFSTLEIQRTEQGDSAMYLCASSLSAVLNEQFFGPGTRLTVL.

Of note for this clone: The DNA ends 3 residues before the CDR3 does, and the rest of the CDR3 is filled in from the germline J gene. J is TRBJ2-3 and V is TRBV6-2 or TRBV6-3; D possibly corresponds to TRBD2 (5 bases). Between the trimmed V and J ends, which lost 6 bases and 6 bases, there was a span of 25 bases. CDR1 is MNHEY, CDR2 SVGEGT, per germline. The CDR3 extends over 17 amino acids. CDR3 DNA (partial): TGTGCCAGCAGCTCCACGAGGGCCGGTCTTGTATCGGATACG. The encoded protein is CASSSTRAGLVSDT. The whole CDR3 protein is CASSSTRAGLVSDTQYF.

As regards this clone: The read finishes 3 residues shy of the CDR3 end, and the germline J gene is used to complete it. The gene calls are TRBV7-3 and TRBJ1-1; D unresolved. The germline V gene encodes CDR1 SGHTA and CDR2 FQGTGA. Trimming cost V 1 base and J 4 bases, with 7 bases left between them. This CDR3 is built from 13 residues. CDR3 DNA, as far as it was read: TGTGCCAGCAGCTTAAGTCCGGGCACTGAA. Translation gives CASSLSPGTE. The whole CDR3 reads CASSLSPGTEAFF.

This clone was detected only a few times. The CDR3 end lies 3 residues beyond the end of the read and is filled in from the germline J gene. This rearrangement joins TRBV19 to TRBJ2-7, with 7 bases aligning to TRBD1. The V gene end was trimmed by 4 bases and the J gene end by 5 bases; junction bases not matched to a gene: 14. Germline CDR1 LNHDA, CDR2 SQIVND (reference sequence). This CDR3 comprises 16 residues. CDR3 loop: CASSKGAGPYLDEQYF. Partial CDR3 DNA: TGTGCCAGTAGTAAGGGGGCCGGGCCTTATCTCGACGAG.

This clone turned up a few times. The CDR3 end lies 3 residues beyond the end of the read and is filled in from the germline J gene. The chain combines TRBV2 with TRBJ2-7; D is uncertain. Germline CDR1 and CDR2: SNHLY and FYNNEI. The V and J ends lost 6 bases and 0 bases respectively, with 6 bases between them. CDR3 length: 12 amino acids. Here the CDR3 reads CASSRLSYEQYF. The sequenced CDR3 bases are TGTGCCAGCAGCAGACTCTCCTACGAG.

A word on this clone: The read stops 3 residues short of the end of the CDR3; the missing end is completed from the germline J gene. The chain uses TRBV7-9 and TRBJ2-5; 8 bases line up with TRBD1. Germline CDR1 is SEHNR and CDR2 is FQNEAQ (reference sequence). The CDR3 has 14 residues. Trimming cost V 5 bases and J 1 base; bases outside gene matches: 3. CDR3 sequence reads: CASSPDRVQETQYF. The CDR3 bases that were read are TGTGCCAGCAGCCCGGACAGGGTCCAAGAGACC.

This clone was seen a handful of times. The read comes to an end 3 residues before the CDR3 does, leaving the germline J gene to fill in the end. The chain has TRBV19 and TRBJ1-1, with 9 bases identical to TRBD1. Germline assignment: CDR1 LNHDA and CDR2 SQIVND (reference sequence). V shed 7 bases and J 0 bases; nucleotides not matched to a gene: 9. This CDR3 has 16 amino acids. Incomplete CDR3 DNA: TGTGCCAGTAAGCCCCGACAGGGGGAGATGAACACTGAA. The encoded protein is CASKPRQGEMNTE. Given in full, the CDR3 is CASKPRQGEMNTEAFF.

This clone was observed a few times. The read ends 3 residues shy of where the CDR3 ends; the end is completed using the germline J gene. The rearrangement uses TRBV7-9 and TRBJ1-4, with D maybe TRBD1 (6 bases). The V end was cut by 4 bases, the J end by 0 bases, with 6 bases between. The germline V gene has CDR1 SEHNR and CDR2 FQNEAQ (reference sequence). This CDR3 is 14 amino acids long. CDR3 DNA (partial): TGTGCCAGCAGCTGGACAGCAACTAATGAAAAA. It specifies CASSWTATNEK. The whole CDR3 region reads CASSWTATNEKLFF.

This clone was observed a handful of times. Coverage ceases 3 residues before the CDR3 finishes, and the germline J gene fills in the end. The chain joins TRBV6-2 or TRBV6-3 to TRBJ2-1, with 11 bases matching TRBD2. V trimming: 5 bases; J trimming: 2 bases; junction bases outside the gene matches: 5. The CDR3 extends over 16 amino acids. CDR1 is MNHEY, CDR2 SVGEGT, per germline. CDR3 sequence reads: CASSKPGLAAYNEQFF. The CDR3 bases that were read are TGTGCCAGCAGTAAACCGGGACTAGCGGCCTACAATGAG.